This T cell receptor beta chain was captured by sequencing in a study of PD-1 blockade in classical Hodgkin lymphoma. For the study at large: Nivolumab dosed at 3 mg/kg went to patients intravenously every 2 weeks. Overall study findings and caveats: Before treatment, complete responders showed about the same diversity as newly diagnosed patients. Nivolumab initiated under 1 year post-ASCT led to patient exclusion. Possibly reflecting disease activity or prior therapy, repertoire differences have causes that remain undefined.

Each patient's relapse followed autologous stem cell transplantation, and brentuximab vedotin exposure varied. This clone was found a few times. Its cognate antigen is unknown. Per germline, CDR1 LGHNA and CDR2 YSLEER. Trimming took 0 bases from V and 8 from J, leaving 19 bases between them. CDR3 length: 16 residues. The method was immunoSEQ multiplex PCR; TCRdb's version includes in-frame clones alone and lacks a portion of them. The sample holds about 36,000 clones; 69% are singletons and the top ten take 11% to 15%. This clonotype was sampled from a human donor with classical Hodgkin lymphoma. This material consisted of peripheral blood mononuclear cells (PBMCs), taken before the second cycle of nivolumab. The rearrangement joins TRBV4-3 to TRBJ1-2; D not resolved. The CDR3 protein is CASSQDRASLRRGYTF. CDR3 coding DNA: TGCGCCAGCAGCCAAGATCGGGCCAGCCTCAGGCGCGGCTACACCTTC.